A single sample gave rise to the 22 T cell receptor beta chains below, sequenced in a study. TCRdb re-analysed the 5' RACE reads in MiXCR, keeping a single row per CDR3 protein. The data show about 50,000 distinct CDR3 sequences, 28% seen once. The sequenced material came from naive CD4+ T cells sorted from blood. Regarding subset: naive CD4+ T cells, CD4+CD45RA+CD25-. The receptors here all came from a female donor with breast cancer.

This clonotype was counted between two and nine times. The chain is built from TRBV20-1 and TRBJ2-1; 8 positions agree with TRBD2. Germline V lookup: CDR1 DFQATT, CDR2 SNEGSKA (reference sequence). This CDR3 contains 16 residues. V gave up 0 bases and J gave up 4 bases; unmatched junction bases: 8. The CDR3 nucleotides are TGCAGTGCTAGAGATCCCGGGACTAGGGGATACAATGAGCAGTTCTTC. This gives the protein CSARDPGTRGYNEQFF.

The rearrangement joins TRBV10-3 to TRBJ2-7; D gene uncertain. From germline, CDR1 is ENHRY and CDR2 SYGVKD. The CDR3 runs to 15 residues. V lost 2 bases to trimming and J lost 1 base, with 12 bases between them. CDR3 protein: CAISEGVVRSYEQYF. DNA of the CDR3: TGTGCCATCAGTGAGGGAGTGGTCCGATCCTACGAGCAGTACTTC.

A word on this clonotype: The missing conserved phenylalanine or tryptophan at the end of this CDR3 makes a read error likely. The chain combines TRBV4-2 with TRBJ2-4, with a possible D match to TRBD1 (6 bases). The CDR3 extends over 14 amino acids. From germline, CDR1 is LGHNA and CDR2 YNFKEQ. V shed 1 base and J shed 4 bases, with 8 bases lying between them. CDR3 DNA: TGTGCCAGCAGCCAAGTAGGGGGTAAAAACATTCAGTACGTC. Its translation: CASSQVGGKNIQYV.

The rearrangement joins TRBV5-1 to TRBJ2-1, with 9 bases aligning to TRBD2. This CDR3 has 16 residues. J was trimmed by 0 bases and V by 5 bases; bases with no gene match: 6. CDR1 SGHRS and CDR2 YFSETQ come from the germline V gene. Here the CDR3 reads CASRPAGGSSYNEQFF. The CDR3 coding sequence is TGCGCCAGCAGGCCCGCGGGGGGGAGCTCCTACAATGAGCAGTTCTTC.

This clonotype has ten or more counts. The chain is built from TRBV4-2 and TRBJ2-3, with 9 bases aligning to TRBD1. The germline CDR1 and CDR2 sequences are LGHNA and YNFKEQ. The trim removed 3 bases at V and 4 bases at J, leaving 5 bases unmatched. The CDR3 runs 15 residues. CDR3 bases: TGTGCCAGCAGCCAGGGACAGGGAAACGCAGATACGCAGTATTTT. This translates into CASSQGQGNADTQYF.

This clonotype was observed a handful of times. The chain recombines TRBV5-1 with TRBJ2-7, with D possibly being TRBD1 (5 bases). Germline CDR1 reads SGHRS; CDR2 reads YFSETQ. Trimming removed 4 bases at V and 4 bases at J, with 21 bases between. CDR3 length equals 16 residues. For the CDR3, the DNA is TGCGCCAGCAGCCACGGACACACCGTGCAGGTATACGAGCAGTACTTC. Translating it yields CASSHGHTVQVYEQYF.

The CDR3 region is CASSQTGITGELFF. Here the CDR3 DNA reads TGTGCCAGCAGCCAAACGGGGATCACCGGGGAGCTGTTTTTT. J is TRBJ2-2 and V is TRBV3-1; a weak D match, TRBD2 (5 bases). Germline CDR1 reads LGHDT; CDR2 reads YNNKEL (reference sequence). The CDR3 covers 14 residues. Trimming took off 2 bases at V and 4 bases at J, with 8 bases between the two ends.

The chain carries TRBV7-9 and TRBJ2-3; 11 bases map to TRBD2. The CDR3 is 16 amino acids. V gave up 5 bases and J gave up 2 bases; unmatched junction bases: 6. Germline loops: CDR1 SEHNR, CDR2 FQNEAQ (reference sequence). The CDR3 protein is CASSPALAGATDTQYF. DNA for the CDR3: TGTGCCAGCAGCCCGGCACTAGCGGGAGCCACAGATACGCAGTATTTT.

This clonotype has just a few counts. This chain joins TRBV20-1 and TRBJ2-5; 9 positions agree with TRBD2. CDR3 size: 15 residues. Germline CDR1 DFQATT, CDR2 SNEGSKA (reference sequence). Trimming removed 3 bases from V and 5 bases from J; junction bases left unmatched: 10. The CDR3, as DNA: TGCAGTGCTAGTTCTTCCAGCGGGAGGCGGGAGACCCAGTACTTC. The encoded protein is CSASSSSGRRETQYF.

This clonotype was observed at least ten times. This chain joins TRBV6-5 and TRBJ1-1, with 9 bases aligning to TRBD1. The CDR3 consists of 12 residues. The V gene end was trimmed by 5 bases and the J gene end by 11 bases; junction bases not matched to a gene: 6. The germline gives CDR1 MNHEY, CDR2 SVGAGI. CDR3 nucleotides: TGTGCCAGCAGTAGACAGGGGGAGACGGCTTTCTTT. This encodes CASSRQGETAFF.

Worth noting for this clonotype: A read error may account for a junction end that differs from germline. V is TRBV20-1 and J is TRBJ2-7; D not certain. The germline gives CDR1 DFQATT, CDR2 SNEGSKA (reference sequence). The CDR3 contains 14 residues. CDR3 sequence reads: CSARVTDPSYVQYF. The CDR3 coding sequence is TGCAGTGCTAGGGTAACAGATCCCTCCTACGTGCAGTACTTC.

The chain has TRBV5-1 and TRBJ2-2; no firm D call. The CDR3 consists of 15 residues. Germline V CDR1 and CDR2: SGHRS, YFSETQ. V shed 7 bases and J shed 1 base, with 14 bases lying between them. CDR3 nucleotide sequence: TGCGCCAGCGAAATCGGTGAATTGAACACCGGGGAGCTGTTTTTT. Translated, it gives CASEIGELNTGELFF.

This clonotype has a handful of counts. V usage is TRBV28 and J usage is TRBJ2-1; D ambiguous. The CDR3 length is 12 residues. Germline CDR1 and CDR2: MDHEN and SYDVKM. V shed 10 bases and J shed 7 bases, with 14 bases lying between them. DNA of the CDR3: TGTGCCACCATAGGTTACAGTAATGAGCAGTTCTTC. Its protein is CATIGYSNEQFF.

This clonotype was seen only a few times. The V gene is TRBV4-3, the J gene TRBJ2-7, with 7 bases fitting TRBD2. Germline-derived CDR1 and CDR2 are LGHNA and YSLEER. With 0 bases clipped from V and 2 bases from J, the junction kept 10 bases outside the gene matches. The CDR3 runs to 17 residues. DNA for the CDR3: TGCGCCAGCAGCCAAGATCTCGCGACTAGCCGACCCTACGAGCAGTACTTC. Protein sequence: CASSQDLATSRPYEQYF.

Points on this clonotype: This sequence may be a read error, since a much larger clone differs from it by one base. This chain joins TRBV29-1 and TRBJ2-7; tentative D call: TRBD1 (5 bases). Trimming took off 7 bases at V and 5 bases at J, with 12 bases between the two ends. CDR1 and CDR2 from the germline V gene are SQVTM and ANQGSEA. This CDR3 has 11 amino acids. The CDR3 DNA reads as TGCAGCGGTGGTGTAGGGGACGAGCAGTACTTC. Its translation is CSGGVGDEQYF.

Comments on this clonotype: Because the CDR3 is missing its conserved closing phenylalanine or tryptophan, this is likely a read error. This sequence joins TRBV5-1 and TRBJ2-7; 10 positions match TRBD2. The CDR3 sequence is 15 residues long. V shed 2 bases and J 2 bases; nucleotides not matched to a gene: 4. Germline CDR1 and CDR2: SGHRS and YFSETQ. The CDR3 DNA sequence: TGCGCCAGCAGCTTACCCGGGACTAGCGCCTACGAGCAGTACCTC. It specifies CASSLPGTSAYEQYL.

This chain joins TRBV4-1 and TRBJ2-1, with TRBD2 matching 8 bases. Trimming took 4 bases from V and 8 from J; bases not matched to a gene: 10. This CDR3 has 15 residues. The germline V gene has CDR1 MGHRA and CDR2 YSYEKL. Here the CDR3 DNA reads TGCGCCAGCAGCCTATCCACGGGGGGGCCCGATGAGCAGTTCTTC. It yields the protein CASSLSTGGPDEQFF.

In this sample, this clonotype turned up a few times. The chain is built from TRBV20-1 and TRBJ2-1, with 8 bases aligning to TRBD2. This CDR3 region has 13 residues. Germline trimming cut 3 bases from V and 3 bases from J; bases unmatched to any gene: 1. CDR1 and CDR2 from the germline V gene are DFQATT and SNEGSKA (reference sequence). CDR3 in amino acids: CSASGGVYNEQFF. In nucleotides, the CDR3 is TGCAGTGCTAGCGGGGGGGTCTACAATGAGCAGTTCTTC.

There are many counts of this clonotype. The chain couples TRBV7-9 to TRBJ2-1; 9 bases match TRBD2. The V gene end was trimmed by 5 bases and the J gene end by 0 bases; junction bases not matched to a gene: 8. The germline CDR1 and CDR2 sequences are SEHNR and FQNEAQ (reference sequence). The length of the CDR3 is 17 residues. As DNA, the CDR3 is TGTGCCAGCAGCCTGAGGACTAGCGTATACTCCTACAATGAGCAGTTCTTC. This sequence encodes CASSLRTSVYSYNEQFF.

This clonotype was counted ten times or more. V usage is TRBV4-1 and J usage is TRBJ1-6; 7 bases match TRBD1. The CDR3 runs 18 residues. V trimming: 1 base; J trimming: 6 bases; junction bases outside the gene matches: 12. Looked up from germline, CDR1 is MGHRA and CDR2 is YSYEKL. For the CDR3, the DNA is TGCGCCAGCAGCCAAGCGTGGGCTGGGGCAGGGGGTAATTCACCCCTCCACTTT. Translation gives CASSQAWAGAGGNSPLHF.

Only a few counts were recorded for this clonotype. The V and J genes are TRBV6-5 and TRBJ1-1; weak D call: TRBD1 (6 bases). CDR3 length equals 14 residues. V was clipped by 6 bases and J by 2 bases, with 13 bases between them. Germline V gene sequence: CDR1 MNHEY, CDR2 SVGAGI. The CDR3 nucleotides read TGTGCCAGCAGAACCGACAGGCCCAACACTGAAGCTTTCTTT. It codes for CASRTDRPNTEAFF.

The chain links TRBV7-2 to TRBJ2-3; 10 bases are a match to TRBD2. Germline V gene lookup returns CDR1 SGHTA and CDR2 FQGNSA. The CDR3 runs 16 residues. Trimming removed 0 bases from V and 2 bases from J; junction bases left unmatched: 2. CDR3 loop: CASSLATSGATDTQYF. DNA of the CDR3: TGTGCCAGCAGCTTAGCCACTAGCGGGGCCACAGATACGCAGTATTTT.